This TCR beta chain was recorded in a study of T cell responses to AZD1222 COVID-19 vaccine. Sequencing was performed with immunoSEQ multiplex PCR; in TCRdb, only in-frame clones are kept and a portion is missing. Counted here are over 50,000 clones, roughly 80% occurring once; the ten biggest clones make up 5%. This clone has only one observation. The ends were cut back, 0 bases at V and 6 bases at J, with 23 bases in the middle. This CDR3 spans 17 amino acids. CDR1 and CDR2 from the germline V gene are SQVTM and ANQGSEA. The material was peripheral blood, obtained 28 days after the second AZD1222 dose. This chain uses TRBV29-1 with TRBJ1-2, with a possible D match to TRBD1 (5 bases). The TCR originated in an adult who received the AZD1222 COVID-19 vaccine. The CDR3 loop is CSVEDRRGGTYFNGYTF. DNA of the CDR3: TGCAGCGTTGAAGATCGCCGGGGGGGTACTTATTTCAATGGCTACACCTTC.